The entry below describes one T cell receptor (beta chain). The data stem from a study of blood T cell repertoires in COVID-19. Study context: COVID-19 samples from acute and convalescent phases originated in the United States, Italy and Spain. PBMCs, B-cell-depleted T cells, or T cells were the source of the cDNA or gDNA that made up the material.

The CDR3 spans 15 residues. The germline CDR1 and CDR2 sequences are SGHTA and FQGNSA. V lost 4 bases, J lost 0 bases, and 12 bases lay in between. In the authors' workflow: Estimated nucleated cell counts came from reference gene primer amplification. Only in-frame clones appear in the TCRdb table, and some are missing; sequencing was by immunoSEQ multiplex PCR. V and J calls and clone size follow that table, whereas D and trimming were derived from the DNA. The table has approximately 52,000 clones, more than 85% seen once. The chain joins TRBV7-2 to TRBJ1-2; possibly TRBD1 for D (5 bases). The sequence was collected from a human donor with active COVID-19. The donor label of this sample is uncertain. Sequencing used peripheral blood. CDR3 nucleotide sequence: TGTGCCAGCAGCTCTCCAGGGATCGCTAACTATGGCTACACCTTC. It codes for CASSSPGIANYGYTF.